The 26 T cell receptor beta chains presented below share a single source sample, sequenced in a study of cytomegalovirus exposure and HLA in healthy donors. 60 Vbeta and 13 Jbeta primers were used in PCR. Repertoires were generated with immunoSEQ multiplex PCR, while TCRdb's copy carries only in-frame clones and drops some. This sample has roughly 120,000 clones; approximately 80% occur once, and the top ten carry 2% to 3%. The sample consisted of PBMCs. All receptors come from a woman aged 18-29 years in good health and CMV-seronegative.

The J gene is TRBJ1-2, the V gene TRBV4-1, with D hard to call. CDR3 length: 15 amino acids. V dropped 0 bases and J dropped 6 bases, with 14 bases sitting between them. CDR1 and CDR2 from the germline V gene are MGHRA and YSYEKL. In DNA form, the CDR3 reads TGCGCCAGCAGCCAAGAGAACTACGGGGAAAATGGCTACACCTTC. As protein: CASSQENYGENGYTF.

The chain combines TRBV11-3 with TRBJ2-5, with D possibly being TRBD2 (6 bases). V was cut by 5 bases and J by 5 bases, with 18 bases left in between. The length of the CDR3 is 15 residues. Germline lookup yields CDR1 SGHNT and CDR2 YENEEA. The CDR3 loop is CASSPGRRGKETQYF. DNA of the CDR3: TGTGCCAGCAGCCCAGGAAGGCGGGGTAAGGAGACCCAGTACTTC.

This clone showed up many times. The chain employs TRBV2 and TRBJ1-2; no definite D call. CDR1 and CDR2 (germline): SNHLY, FYNNEI. V was pared by 1 base and J by 9 bases, with 6 bases between. The CDR3 spans 11 residues. CDR3 coding DNA: TGTGCCAGCAGTGAAGGCGCGAGCTACACCTTC. As protein: CASSEGASYTF.

This clone was observed a handful of times. This sequence joins TRBV6-1 and TRBJ1-6; no definite D call. There are 14 residues in the CDR3. V was cut by 3 bases and J by 9 bases, with 12 bases left in between. Germline CDR1 MNHNS, CDR2 SASEGT. The CDR3 spells CASSDLASGSPLHF. In DNA form, the CDR3 reads TGTGCCAGCAGTGATTTAGCCTCTGGTTCACCCCTCCACTTT.

The chain uses TRBV27 and TRBJ1-1; 8 bases are shared with TRBD1. The CDR3 runs 14 residues. V was pared by 3 bases and J by 5 bases, with 5 bases of the junction left unmatched. Per germline, CDR1 MNHEY and CDR2 SMNVEV (reference sequence). CDR3 sequence: CASSFQGAWTEAFF. The CDR3 DNA sequence: TGTGCCAGCAGTTTTCAGGGGGCGTGGACTGAAGCTTTCTTT.

V is TRBV5-5 and J is TRBJ1-1; possible D gene TRBD1, 6 bases. CDR1 and CDR2 from the germline V gene are SGHKS and YYEKEE (reference sequence). The length of the CDR3 is 13 residues. V was cut by 0 bases and J by 9 bases, with 12 bases left in between. CDR3 region: CASSLEARGKAFF. The CDR3 nucleotides are TGTGCCAGCAGCTTGGAGGCCAGGGGTAAAGCTTTCTTT. The whole variable domain, filled in from reference TRBV5-5 and TRBJ1-1, reads DAGVTQSPTHLIKTRGQQVTLRCSPISGHKSVSWYQQVLGQGPQFIFQYYEKEERGRGNFPDRFSARQFPNYSSELNVNALLLGDSALYLCASSLEARGKAFFGQGTRLTVV.

The sample holds a few counts of this clone. The chain carries TRBV4-1 and TRBJ2-1; 11 positions agree with TRBD1. Germline values: CDR1 MGHRA, CDR2 YSYEKL. J gave up 7 bases and V 4 bases, and 9 bases lay outside the gene matches. The CDR3 spans 16 residues. The CDR3 nucleotides read TGCGCCAGCAGCCCAGGACCGGGACAGGGGGTTAATGAGCAGTTCTTC. Translated: CASSPGPGQGVNEQFF.

The rearrangement joins TRBV9 to TRBJ2-6; D unclear. Germline assignment: CDR1 SGDLS and CDR2 YYNGEE. With 4 bases removed from V and 4 bases from J, the gap between germline ends came to 12 bases. This CDR3 is built from 15 residues. The CDR3 is CASSLRNTGANVLTF. CDR3 bases: TGTGCCAGCAGCCTGCGGAATACGGGGGCCAACGTCCTGACTTTC.

The chain uses TRBV7-9 and TRBJ2-2; D is perhaps TRBD2 (5 bases). V was trimmed by 4 bases and J by 0 bases, leaving 12 bases between them. Germline-derived CDR1 and CDR2 are SEHNR and FQNEAQ (reference sequence). The CDR3 sequence is 16 residues long. CDR3 amino acids: CASSSVRASNTGELFF. The CDR3 DNA follows: TGTGCCAGCAGCTCCGTGCGGGCCTCGAACACCGGGGAGCTGTTTTTT.

The chain has TRBV4-1 and TRBJ1-1; D is possibly TRBD1 (6 bases). This CDR3 spans 15 amino acids. Germline CDR1 and CDR2: MGHRA and YSYEKL. The V end lost 4 bases, the J end lost 5 bases, and 17 bases lay between the germline ends. The chain's CDR3 is CASSREGGRVTEAFF. CDR3 DNA: TGCGCCAGCAGCCGCGAGGGGGGGCGGGTTACTGAAGCTTTCTTT.

The V and J genes are TRBV27 and TRBJ1-2; D uncertain. Between the trimmed V and J ends, which lost 7 bases and 1 base, there was a span of 16 bases. The CDR3 has 15 amino acids. CDR1 is MNHEY, CDR2 SMNVEV, per germline (reference sequence). CDR3 sequence: CASTNRPTINYGYTF. For the CDR3, the DNA is TGTGCCAGCACCAACCGACCGACAATTAACTATGGCTACACCTTC.

This chain links TRBV19 with TRBJ2-7; a weak D match, TRBD2 (6 bases). V dropped 3 bases and J dropped 6 bases, with 9 bases sitting between them. CDR3 length: 12 residues. Germline V gives CDR1 LNHDA, CDR2 SQIVND (reference sequence). CDR3 nucleotides: TGTGCCAGTAGTATGGCGCGGGGCGAGCAGTACTTC. It translates to CASSMARGEQYF.

The chain uses TRBV6-4 and TRBJ2-1, with 11 bases fitting TRBD2. Germline loops: CDR1 MRHNA, CDR2 SNTAGT. J was trimmed by 12 bases and V by 2 bases; bases with no gene match: 15. The CDR3 is 17 amino acids. For the CDR3, the DNA is TGTGCCAGCAGTGACACAAGACTAGCGGGAAACTCCTTTGTGCAGTTCTTC. It codes for CASSDTRLAGNSFVQFF.

The chain joins TRBV6-1 to TRBJ2-1; 7 bases match TRBD2. After removal of 2 bases from V and 5 bases from J, the junction contained 12 bases not matched to a gene. Germline V CDR1 and CDR2: MNHNS, SASEGT. The CDR3 runs 17 residues. CDR3 residues: CASSESRLGLVDNEQFF. CDR3 DNA sequence: TGTGCCAGCAGTGAATCCCGACTCGGACTAGTAGACAATGAGCAGTTCTTC.

The CDR3 bases are TGTGCCAGCAGTTTGCGTCTCGAGGCTACCTACGAGCAGTACTTC. This encodes CASSLRLEATYEQYF. The gene calls are TRBV27 and TRBJ2-7, with unresolved D. Germline V gene data show CDR1 as MNHEY and CDR2 as SMNVEV (reference sequence). CDR3 size: 15 residues. V shed 3 bases and J shed 2 bases, with 14 bases lying between them.

The chain uses TRBV12-5 and TRBJ2-3, with D tentatively TRBD1 (6 bases). Germline assignment: CDR1 LGHNT and CDR2 FRNRAP. V gave up 2 bases and J gave up 5 bases, with 14 bases separating them. The CDR3 covers 15 residues. The CDR3 bases are TGTGCTAGTGGTTTGAACGCAGGGGCTAGAGATACGCAGTATTTT. It codes for CASGLNAGARDTQYF.

The chain uses TRBV5-6 and TRBJ1-2, with TRBD1 matching 8 bases. This CDR3 spans 11 amino acids. Germline CDR1 SGHDT, CDR2 YYEEEE. Trimming at V came to 6 bases and at J to 8 bases, leaving 3 bases not matched to a gene. The CDR3 loop is CASTDRDGYTF. The CDR3 DNA is TGTGCCAGCACGGACAGGGACGGCTACACCTTC.

The chain is built from TRBV19 and TRBJ2-7; TRBD2 matches at 10 bases. This CDR3 contains 13 residues. Per germline, CDR1 LNHDA and CDR2 SQIVND (reference sequence). The ends lost 4 bases at V and 6 bases at J; junction bases unmatched: 3. CDR3 protein: CASSKPSGSEQYF. In DNA, the CDR3 is TGTGCCAGTAGTAAACCTAGCGGGAGCGAGCAGTACTTC.

The V gene is TRBV28, the J gene TRBJ1-4; a possible D gene is TRBD1 (5 bases). The germline V gene has CDR1 MDHEN and CDR2 SYDVKM. The CDR3 loop spans 15 amino acids. Trimming shortened V by 4 bases and J by 8 bases, and 17 bases separated the two germline ends. The CDR3 sequence: CASSSTQGGLEKLFF. As DNA, the CDR3 is TGTGCCAGCAGTTCGACCCAGGGAGGATTAGAAAAACTGTTTTTT.

The CDR3 nucleotides read TGTGCCAGTAGTATAGGGCCCGGGACTAGCGGCCTAGGGCCTGGGGCCAACGTCCTGACTTTC. Residues: CASSIGPGTSGLGPGANVLTF. The V gene is TRBV19, the J gene TRBJ2-6; 11 positions match TRBD2. Germline V CDR1 and CDR2: LNHDA, SQIVND (reference sequence). With 1 base clipped from V and 2 bases from J, the junction kept 13 bases outside the gene matches. This CDR3 region has 21 residues. The whole variable domain, remainder taken from reference TRBV19 and TRBJ2-6, is DGGITQSPKYLFRKEGQNVTLSCEQNLNHDAMYWYRQDPGQGLRLIYYSQIVNDFQKGDIAEGYSVSREKKESFPLTVTSAQKNPTAFYLCASSIGPGTSGLGPGANVLTFGAGSRLTVL.

The chain combines TRBV4-2 with TRBJ1-2; D gene uncertain. Germline V gene sequence: CDR1 LGHNA, CDR2 YNFKEQ. The CDR3 contains 11 residues. Trimming took off 0 bases at V and 10 bases at J, with 6 bases between the two ends. The chain's CDR3 is CASSQDLAYTF. CDR3 nucleotides: TGTGCCAGCAGCCAAGATTTGGCCTACACCTTC.

The chain has TRBV5-4 and TRBJ2-5, with D perhaps TRBD2 (5 bases). CDR1 and CDR2 from the germline V gene are SGHNT and YYREEE (reference sequence). V was pared by 3 bases and J by 5 bases, with 5 bases between. This CDR3 contains 11 residues. The CDR3 here is CASSWRETQYF. The CDR3 DNA sequence: TGTGCCAGCAGCTGGAGGGAGACCCAGTACTTC.

About this clone itself: Other DNA variants within this sample encode the same CDR3. CDR3 coding DNA: TGTGCCAGCAGTTTCTCCCCGGGAGGGAGCAGGGAGACCCAGTACTTC. Translation gives CASSFSPGGSRETQYF. The rearrangement links TRBV28 to TRBJ2-5; 8 bases align to TRBD2. Germline CDR1 is MDHEN and CDR2 is SYDVKM. Unmatched junction bases numbered 11, after V lost 3 bases and J lost 5 bases. The CDR3 length is 16 residues.

As to this clone: Other DNA variants within this sample encode the same CDR3. The genes are TRBV7-9 and TRBJ2-7; possibly TRBD2 for D (5 bases). The ends were cut back, 0 bases at V and 3 bases at J, with 6 bases in the middle. The CDR3 contains 13 residues. CDR1 is SEHNR and CDR2 is FQNEAQ in the germline V gene (reference sequence). In nucleotides, the CDR3 is TGTGCCAGCAGCTTAGCGGGAGTCTACGAGCAGTACTTC. The encoded protein is CASSLAGVYEQYF.

This clone was found once. The J gene is TRBJ2-3, the V gene TRBV4-2; 9 nucleotides match TRBD2. J lost 5 bases, V lost 1 base, and 10 bases had no gene match. Germline-derived CDR1 and CDR2 are LGHNA and YNFKEQ. CDR3 size: 17 residues. The CDR3 region has the DNA TGTGCCAGCAGCCAAGGGGCGGGGGGGCATTTGGGAGATACGCAGTATTTT. This sequence encodes CASSQGAGGHLGDTQYF.

The CDR3 DNA follows: TGTGCCAGCAGCTCCGTGGCTAGCACAGATACGCAGTATTTT. Translated: CASSSVASTDTQYF. The chain joins TRBV5-6 to TRBJ2-3; D call uncertain. This CDR3 has 14 residues. Trimming stripped 3 bases from V and 0 bases from J, with 8 bases between. Germline-derived CDR1 and CDR2 are SGHDT and YYEEEE. The full variable domain, in which reference TRBV5-6 and TRBJ2-3 provide the parts outside the CDR3, is DAGVTQSPTHLIKTRGQQVTLRCSPKSGHDTVSWYQQALGQGPQFIFQYYEEEERQRGNFPDRFSGHQFPNYSSELNVNALLLGDSALYLCASSSVASTDTQYFGPGTRLTVL.